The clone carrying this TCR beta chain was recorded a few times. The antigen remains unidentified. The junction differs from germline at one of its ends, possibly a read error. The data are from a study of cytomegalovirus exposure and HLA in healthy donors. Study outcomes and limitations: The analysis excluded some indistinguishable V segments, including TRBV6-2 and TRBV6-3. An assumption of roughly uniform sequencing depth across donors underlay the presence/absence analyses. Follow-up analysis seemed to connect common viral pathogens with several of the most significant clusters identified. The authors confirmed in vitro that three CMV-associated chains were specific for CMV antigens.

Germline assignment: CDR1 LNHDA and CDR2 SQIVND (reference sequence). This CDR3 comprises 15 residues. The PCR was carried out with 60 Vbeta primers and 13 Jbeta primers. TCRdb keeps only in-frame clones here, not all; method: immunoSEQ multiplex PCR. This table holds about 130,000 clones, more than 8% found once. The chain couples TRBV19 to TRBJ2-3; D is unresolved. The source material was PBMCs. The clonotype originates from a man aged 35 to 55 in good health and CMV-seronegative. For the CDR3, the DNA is TGTGCCAGTGGTATCTGGCTGAGCGGCACAGATACGCAGTATTTT. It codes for CASGIWLSGTDTQYF.